This T cell receptor beta chain was sequenced during a study of Graves' ophthalmopathy and Graves' hyperthyroidism. General study results and limits: The model predicted ophthalmopathy progression with around 70% sensitivity and around 72% specificity.

Fresh peripheral blood, 8.5 to 10 ml, was the PBMC source. This clonotype was counted at least ten times. Its antigen is as yet unknown. V lost 5 bases, J lost 2 bases, and 10 bases lay in between. CDR1 is SGHTA and CDR2 is FQGNSA in the germline V gene. The CDR3 contains 13 residues. CDR3 regions of TCR beta were amplified from RNA transcripts. An opening RT-PCR round employed HTBI primers and preceded a second-round multiplex PCR. Via MiXCR, TCRdb re-called the multiplex PCR reads, giving one row per CDR3 protein. The table has about 400,000 distinct CDR3 sequences, over 15% seen once. The genes are TRBV7-2 and TRBJ2-7; possible D gene TRBD2, 5 bases. This TCR derives from a woman aged 18-29 years with stable Graves' hyperthyroidism. Sequencing was performed on peripheral blood. The CDR3 sequence is CASSRTVTYEQYF. Here the CDR3 DNA reads TGTGCCAGCAGCAGGACTGTAACCTACGAGCAGTACTTC.